The TCR beta chain under discussion was sequenced for a study of T cell responses to AZD1222 COVID-19 vaccine. In the study overall: Pooled in the analysis were second doses at about 4 or about 12 weeks.

In its sample, this clone was seen a few times. Its antigen is not known. Sequencing used immunoSEQ multiplex PCR; TCRdb keeps in-frame clones, though not all of them. Of roughly 150,000 clones in the sample, roughly 91% were seen once. Germline lookup yields CDR1 LNHNV and CDR2 YYDKDF (reference sequence). The CDR3 runs 17 residues. Trimming took off 1 base at V and 7 bases at J, with 19 bases between the two ends. Findings of the study overall: Possibly, clonal diversity was underestimated; donors were largely white British and included more females. The peak T cell response came first, and repertoires were sampled only after it.

This chain uses TRBV15 with TRBJ1-4, with unresolved D. Here the sequenced sample was peripheral blood, taken on day 0 of AZD1222 vaccination. The sequence was obtained from an adult in good health. The CDR3 coding sequence is TGTGCCACCAGCAGAGTTGGCATGGGTCTGCGGGCTGAAAAACTGTTTTTT. Protein sequence: CATSRVGMGLRAEKLFF.